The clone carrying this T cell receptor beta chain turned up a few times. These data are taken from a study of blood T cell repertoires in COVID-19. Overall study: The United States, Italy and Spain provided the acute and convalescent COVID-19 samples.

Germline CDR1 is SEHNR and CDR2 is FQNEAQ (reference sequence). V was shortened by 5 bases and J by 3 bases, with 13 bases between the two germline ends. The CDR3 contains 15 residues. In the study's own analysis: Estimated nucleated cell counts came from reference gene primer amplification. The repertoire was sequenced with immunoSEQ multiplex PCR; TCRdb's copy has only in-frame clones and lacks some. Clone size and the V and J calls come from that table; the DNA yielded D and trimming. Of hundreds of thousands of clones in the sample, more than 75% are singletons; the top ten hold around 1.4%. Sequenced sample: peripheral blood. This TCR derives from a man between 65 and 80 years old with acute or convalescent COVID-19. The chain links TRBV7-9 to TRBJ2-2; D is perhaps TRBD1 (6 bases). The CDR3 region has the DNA TGTGCCAGCAGCGACGCGGCAGGGGACACCGGGGAGCTGTTTTTT. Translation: CASSDAAGDTGELFF.